This entry describes one TCR beta chain. Its antigen is not known. The second PCR ran 7 to 11 cycles with a sample-barcoded 5' primer and J-beta primers. Each cDNA molecule carried a tag from a template-switch adaptor that contained 12 random nucleotides. MiXCR, run by TCRdb on the 5' RACE reads, gives a single entry per CDR3 protein. The data show roughly 730,000 distinct CDR3 sequences, roughly 56% seen once. This specimen comes from a study of blood T cells in healthy people across ages. Study results and caveats: Across the age range, TCR beta diversity per million T cells fell in a roughly linear way.

Donors were healthy Caucasian individuals from Russia aged about 6 to 90. V lost 6 bases, J lost 3 bases, and 13 bases lay in between. This CDR3 comprises 14 residues. Germline V gives CDR1 MNHEY, CDR2 SMNVEV (reference sequence). The rearrangement joins TRBV27 to TRBJ2-3, with no clear D. Input material: blood. The clonotype originates from a middle-aged man in good health. The DNA for the CDR3 is TGTGCCAGCAGACTGGAACATGCTACAGATACGCAGTATTTT. This gives the protein CASRLEHATDTQYF.